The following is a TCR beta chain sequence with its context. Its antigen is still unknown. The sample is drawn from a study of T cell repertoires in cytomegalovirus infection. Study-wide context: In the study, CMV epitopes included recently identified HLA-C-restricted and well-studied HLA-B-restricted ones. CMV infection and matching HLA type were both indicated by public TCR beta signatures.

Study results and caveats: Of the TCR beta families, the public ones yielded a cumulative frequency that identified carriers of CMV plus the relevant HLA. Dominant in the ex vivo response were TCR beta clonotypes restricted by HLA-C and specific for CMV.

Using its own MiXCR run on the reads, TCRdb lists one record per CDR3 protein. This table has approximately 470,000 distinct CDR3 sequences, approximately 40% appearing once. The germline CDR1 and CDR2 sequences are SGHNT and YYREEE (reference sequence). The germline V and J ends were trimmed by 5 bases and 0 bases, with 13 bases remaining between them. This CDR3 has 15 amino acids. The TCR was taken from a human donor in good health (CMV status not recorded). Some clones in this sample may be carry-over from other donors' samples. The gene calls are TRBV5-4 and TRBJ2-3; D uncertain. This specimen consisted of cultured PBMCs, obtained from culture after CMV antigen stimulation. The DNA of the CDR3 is TGTGCCAGCAGGGAGAGTACAACTAGCACAGATACGCAGTATTTT. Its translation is CASRESTTSTDTQYF. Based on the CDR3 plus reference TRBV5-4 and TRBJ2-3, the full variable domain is ETGVTQSPTHLIKTRGQQVTLRCSSQSGHNTVSWYQQALGQGPQFIFQYYREEENGRGNFPPRFSGLQFPNYSSELNVNALELDDSALYLCASRESTTSTDTQYFGPGTRLTVL.